The 25 T cell receptor beta chains below come from one sample, sequenced in a study of blood T cell repertoires in COVID-19. Profiling relied on immunoSEQ multiplex PCR, and the TCRdb table lists in-frame clones only, not all of them. Among 50,000 to 65,000 clones listed, roughly 90% were seen once. Sequencing was performed on peripheral blood. The receptors here all came from a man in his 60s with acute or convalescent COVID-19.

CDR3 protein: CASSRGTVQETQYF. CDR3 DNA sequence: TGTGCCAGCAGCCGAGGAACTGTCCAAGAGACCCAGTACTTC. The chain combines TRBV9 with TRBJ2-5, with D unresolved. The CDR3 spans 14 residues. V dropped 4 bases and J dropped 1 base, with 11 bases sitting between them. Per the germline V gene, CDR1 is SGDLS and CDR2 is YYNGEE.

This chain joins TRBV15 and TRBJ2-3; 8 bases are shared with TRBD1. Germline V CDR1 and CDR2: LNHNV, YYDKDF (reference sequence). The CDR3 runs 15 residues. The ends lost 7 bases at V and 0 bases at J; junction bases unmatched: 6. This CDR3 is CATTEGDRSTDTQYF. Written as DNA, the CDR3 is TGTGCCACCACCGAAGGGGACAGGAGCACAGATACGCAGTATTTT.

The gene calls are TRBV7-6 and TRBJ2-3; maybe TRBD2 (6 bases). Trimming stripped 5 bases from V and 3 bases from J, with 9 bases between. Germline CDR1 and CDR2: SGHVS and FNYEAQ. The length of the CDR3 is 13 residues. The CDR3 reads CASSLGGTDTQYF. CDR3 DNA sequence: TGTGCCAGCAGCCTTGGGGGGACAGATACGCAGTATTTT.

A few counts support this clone. This sequence joins TRBV5-1 and TRBJ2-5, with TRBD1 matching over 12 bases. The CDR3 is 15 amino acids. Germline loops: CDR1 SGHRS, CDR2 YFSETQ. The V gene end was trimmed by 1 base and the J gene end by 4 bases; junction bases not matched to a gene: 2. The CDR3 DNA sequence: TGCGCCAGCAGCTTGCGGGACAGGGGGCGAGAGACCCAGTACTTC. This sequence encodes CASSLRDRGRETQYF.

The chain links TRBV28 to TRBJ1-1; the match to TRBD1 covers 12 bases. The length of the CDR3 is 15 residues. Germline CDR1 and CDR2: MDHEN and SYDVKM. With 5 bases clipped from V and 5 bases from J, the junction kept 6 bases outside the gene matches. The CDR3 reads CASSPWDRGRTEAFF. The CDR3 region has the DNA TGTGCCAGCAGTCCCTGGGACAGGGGGCGAACTGAAGCTTTCTTT.

The chain employs TRBV11-2 and TRBJ2-3; 10 bases are a match to TRBD2. V was pared by 4 bases and J by 6 bases, with 7 bases of the junction left unmatched. This CDR3 contains 15 residues. Germline CDR1 is SGHAT and CDR2 is FQNNGV. CDR3 DNA: TGTGCCAGCAGCTCAAGCGGGAGGGCCATCGATACGCAGTATTTT. It specifies CASSSSGRAIDTQYF. The full variable domain, completed using reference TRBV11-2 and TRBJ2-3, is EAGVAQSPRYKIIEKRQSVAFWCNPISGHATLYWYQQILGQGPKLLIQFQNNGVVDDSQLPKDRFSAERLKGVDSTLKIQPAKLEDSAVYLCASSSSGRAIDTQYFGPGTRLTVL.

The chain links TRBV7-2 to TRBJ2-5; 8 bases are shared with TRBD2. CDR3 length equals 16 residues. Germline CDR1 is SGHTA and CDR2 is FQGNSA. V dropped 5 bases and J dropped 3; count of bases not matched to a gene: 11. CDR3 sequence (DNA): TGTGCCAGCAGCCATCGCCTAGTGCGGGGGGAAGAGACCCAGTACTTC. Translation gives CASSHRLVRGEETQYF.

The J gene is TRBJ2-5, the V gene TRBV5-4; maybe TRBD2 (6 bases). Germline V CDR1 and CDR2: SGHNT, YYREEE (reference sequence). V was shortened by 3 bases and J by 4 bases, with 10 bases between the two germline ends. The CDR3 extends over 13 amino acids. The CDR3 here is CASSSWEVETQYF. In DNA, the CDR3 is TGTGCCAGCAGCTCGTGGGAGGTAGAGACCCAGTACTTC.

The rearrangement links TRBV9 to TRBJ1-1; D is unresolved. CDR3 length: 14 residues. Germline V gives CDR1 SGDLS, CDR2 YYNGEE. Trimming shortened V by 5 bases and J by 4 bases, and 15 bases separated the two germline ends. The CDR3 sequence: CASSPGPSVTEAFF. DNA of the CDR3: TGTGCCAGCAGTCCTGGGCCCTCGGTCACTGAAGCTTTCTTT.

This clone is labeled medium-sized (0.01 to 0.1%). The sample holds other DNA sequences that translate to the same CDR3. For the CDR3, the DNA is TGTGCCAGTAGTATATCGGGTAATCAGCCCCAGCATTTT. This gives the protein CASSISGNQPQHF. This sequence joins TRBV19 and TRBJ1-5; the D is unclear. CDR3 length: 13 residues. From germline, CDR1 is LNHDA and CDR2 SQIVND (reference sequence). The V end lost 2 bases, the J end lost 4 bases, and 6 bases lay between the germline ends.

By share of the sample, this clone is medium-sized. The rearrangement joins TRBV28 to TRBJ2-3, with TRBD2 matching 8 bases. The V and J ends lost 5 bases and 3 bases, in that order; junction bases with no gene match: 7. In germline, CDR1 is MDHEN, CDR2 SYDVKM. CDR3 length: 15 amino acids. The CDR3 DNA sequence: TGTGCCAGCAGTAGCGCGGGAGGTAGAACAGATACGCAGTATTTT. Its protein is CASSSAGGRTDTQYF.

V and J are TRBV9 and TRBJ1-5, with D unresolved. With 0 bases removed from V and 0 bases from J, the gap between germline ends came to 7 bases. Germline loops: CDR1 SGDLS, CDR2 YYNGEE. The CDR3 consists of 15 residues. The CDR3 DNA is TGTGCCAGCAGCGTAGGACATAATAGCAATCAGCCCCAGCATTTT. Residues: CASSVGHNSNQPQHF.

The chain joins TRBV6-2 or TRBV6-3 to TRBJ2-3; 8 bases are a match to TRBD1. The ends lost 5 bases at V and 6 bases at J; junction bases unmatched: 1. Germline V gene data show CDR1 as MNHEY and CDR2 as SVGEGT. The CDR3 runs to 12 residues. The CDR3 DNA reads TGTGCCAGCAGTCACAGGGGGGATACGCAGTATTTT. Its translation: CASSHRGDTQYF.

The CDR3 spells CASSIGTGIYEQFF. For the CDR3, the DNA is TGTGCCAGTAGTATCGGAACAGGGATCTATGAGCAGTTCTTC. J is TRBJ2-1 and V is TRBV19, with D perhaps TRBD1 (6 bases). Germline CDR1 is LNHDA and CDR2 is SQIVND (reference sequence). The CDR3 consists of 14 residues. The ends were cut back, 3 bases at V and 8 bases at J, with 14 bases in the middle.

The chain uses TRBV5-1 and TRBJ2-1, with a weak D call TRBD2 (5 bases). Per the germline V gene, CDR1 is SGHRS and CDR2 is YFSETQ. V was shortened by 1 base and J by 3 bases, with 14 bases between the two germline ends. The CDR3 spans 16 residues. CDR3 loop: CASSLSRGGLYNEQFF. CDR3 DNA sequence: TGCGCCAGCAGCTTGAGTAGAGGAGGACTCTACAATGAGCAGTTCTTC.

This chain links TRBV4-2 with TRBJ1-1; 8 bases align to TRBD1. The CDR3 contains 16 residues. Germline trimming cut 0 bases from V and 7 bases from J; bases unmatched to any gene: 10. CDR1 and CDR2 (germline): LGHNA, YNFKEQ. CDR3 sequence (DNA): TGTGCCAGCAGCCAAGATCAGATCAGGGGGCGTAATGAAGCTTTCTTT. Encoded protein: CASSQDQIRGRNEAFF.

The chain links TRBV18 to TRBJ1-2; D is unresolved. V was shortened by 0 bases and J by 2 bases, with 10 bases between the two germline ends. This CDR3 region has 15 residues. CDR1 and CDR2 (germline): KGHSH, LQKENI. The chain's CDR3 is CASSPPTERNYGYTF. CDR3 nucleotides: TGTGCCAGCTCACCACCGACGGAGAGAAACTATGGCTACACCTTC.

The rearrangement links TRBV13 to TRBJ1-2; a possible D gene is TRBD1 (6 bases). The CDR3 is made up of 14 amino acids. CDR1 and CDR2 (germline): PRHDT, FYEKMQ (reference sequence). Trimming removed 5 bases from V and 5 bases from J, with 15 bases in between. Here the CDR3 DNA reads TGTGCCAGCAGCGTACAGGGATTGGTTTATGGCTACACCTTC. It translates to CASSVQGLVYGYTF.

The rearrangement links TRBV18 to TRBJ1-6, with 10 bases matching TRBD1. Germline V gene lookup returns CDR1 KGHSH and CDR2 LQKENI. The CDR3 spans 19 residues. With 3 bases clipped from V and 9 bases from J, the junction kept 17 bases outside the gene matches. For the CDR3, the DNA is TGTGCCAGCTCACCCCAGAGACCGGAACTGACAGGGGGCGTTTCACCCCTCCACTTT. Its translation: CASSPQRPELTGGVSPLHF. Combining the CDR3 with reference TRBV18 and TRBJ1-6 gives the whole variable domain NAGVMQNPRHLVRRRGQEARLRCSPMKGHSHVYWYRQLPEEGLKFMVYLQKENIIDESGMPKERFSAEFPKEGPSILRIQQVVRGDSAAYFCASSPQRPELTGGVSPLHFGNGTRLTVT.

The chain joins TRBV7-6 to TRBJ1-1; 8 nucleotides match TRBD1. V lost 1 base and J lost 4; bases outside the gene matches: 8. The CDR3 covers 16 residues. Germline V gene data show CDR1 as SGHVS and CDR2 as FNYEAQ. This CDR3 reads CASSLEGQALVTEAFF. CDR3 coding DNA: TGTGCCAGCAGCTTAGAGGGACAGGCCCTTGTCACTGAAGCTTTCTTT. The full variable domain, rest sourced from reference TRBV7-6 and TRBJ1-1, is GAGVSQSPRYKVTKRGQDVALRCDPISGHVSLYWYRQALGQGPEFLTYFNYEAQQDKSGLPNDRFSAERPEGSISTLTIQRTEQRDSAMYRCASSLEGQALVTEAFFGQGTRLTVV.

This clone has a single count. The chain is built from TRBV19 and TRBJ1-2; D is possibly TRBD1 (5 bases). V was clipped by 7 bases and J by 5 bases, with 11 bases between them. Germline values: CDR1 LNHDA, CDR2 SQIVND (reference sequence). The CDR3 consists of 12 residues. The CDR3 region is CASTREGYGYTF. Here the CDR3 DNA reads TGTGCCAGTACCCGGGAGGGGTATGGCTACACCTTC. The complete variable domain, with remaining parts taken from reference TRBV19 and TRBJ1-2, reads DGGITQSPKYLFRKEGQNVTLSCEQNLNHDAMYWYRQDPGQGLRLIYYSQIVNDFQKGDIAEGYSVSREKKESFPLTVTSAQKNPTAFYLCASTREGYGYTFGSGTRLTVV.

The chain is built from TRBV7-8 and TRBJ2-7; 8 nucleotides align to TRBD2. Germline V gives CDR1 SGHVS, CDR2 FQNEAQ. V was clipped by 5 bases and J by 5 bases; unmatched bases: 5. This CDR3 contains 13 residues. The CDR3 reads CASSPHGGDEQYF. The CDR3 DNA follows: TGTGCCAGCAGCCCCCACGGGGGGGACGAGCAGTACTTC.

The chain employs TRBV6-4 and TRBJ1-1; no clear D gene. Germline CDR1 is MRHNA and CDR2 is SNTAGT. The CDR3 totals 12 residues. The germline V and J ends were trimmed by 5 bases and 6 bases, with 10 bases remaining between them. The CDR3 bases are TGTGCCAGCAGTTCAGGAAACCCTGAAGCTTTCTTT. Encoded protein: CASSSGNPEAFF.

This chain connects TRBV7-8 to TRBJ2-1; the D gene is possibly TRBD2 (6 bases). Trimming stripped 3 bases from V and 4 bases from J, with 13 bases between. CDR3 length: 15 residues. Looked up from germline, CDR1 is SGHVS and CDR2 is FQNEAQ. DNA for the CDR3: TGTGCCAGCAGCTTGGCGGGAACGTCTTACAATGAGCAGTTCTTC. Protein product: CASSLAGTSYNEQFF.

The rearrangement joins TRBV4-2 to TRBJ1-5; TRBD1 matches at 8 bases. Germline-derived CDR1 and CDR2 are LGHNA and YNFKEQ. After removal of 3 bases from V and 5 bases from J, the junction contained 9 bases not matched to a gene. This CDR3 has 16 residues. The DNA of the CDR3 is TGTGCCAGCAGCCAGGACGGACAGGGCATATATCAGCCCCAGCATTTT. Its translation is CASSQDGQGIYQPQHF.